Below are 2 T cell receptor beta chains sequenced from a single sample in a study of blood T cell repertoires in COVID-19. Only in-frame clones appear in the TCRdb table, and some are missing; sequencing was by immunoSEQ multiplex PCR. The sample includes a few hundred thousand clones, 65% to 90% of them seen just once. The sequenced sample was peripheral blood. These receptors came from a middle-aged woman who had recovered from COVID-19.

This rearrangement joins TRBV5-1 to TRBJ2-7; D might be TRBD1 (6 bases). Germline V gene sequence: CDR1 SGHRS, CDR2 YFSETQ. V lost 5 bases and J 1 base, leaving 10 bases between the germline ends. This CDR3 has 13 residues. The DNA of the CDR3 is TGCGCCAGCAGAGGAACAGGGTCCTACGAGCAGTACTTC. Its protein is CASRGTGSYEQYF.

The chain has TRBV7-6 and TRBJ1-4; D not resolved. The V end was cut by 5 bases, the J end by 5 bases, with 9 bases between. There are 13 residues in the CDR3. The V gene's germline CDR1 is SGHVS and CDR2 FNYEAQ. The DNA of the CDR3 is TGTGCCAGCAGCCCACAGTTAAATGAAAAACTGTTTTTT. Translation: CASSPQLNEKLFF.